This T cell receptor (beta chain) was identified during a study of neoadjuvant nivolumab and ipilimumab in lung cancer. Study findings and constraints: From pretherapy to surgery, tumor richness and clonality rose with dual therapy. Blood richness before therapy tracked richness in tumors resected after neoadjuvant therapy.

TCRdb's table, derived via immunoSEQ multiplex PCR, lists solely in-frame clones and lacks some. Among about 3,300 clones listed, around 89% were seen once. In regard to this clone: No antigen is known for it.

The CDR3 consists of 14 residues. Germline V gene data show CDR1 as SQVTM and CDR2 as ANQGSEA. V trimming: 7 bases; J trimming: 5 bases; junction bases outside the gene matches: 9. The rearrangement joins TRBV29-1 to TRBJ1-1; 11 nucleotides agree with TRBD1. The starting material was tumor tissue, obtained after neoadjuvant nivolumab, alone or with ipilimumab, at or shortly before surgery. This receptor was obtained from an adult with non-small cell lung cancer. In nucleotides, the CDR3 is TGCAGCGCTTGGGACAGGGGGTCTTTGACTGAAGCTTTCTTT. Translated: CSAWDRGSLTEAFF.